Each of the 10 T cell receptor beta chains below was sequenced from the same sample in a study of T cells in Graves' hyperthyroidism and ophthalmopathy. Regions amplified from RNA transcripts were the TCR beta CDR3 regions. The TCR CDR3 was amplified in a first-round RT-PCR using the HTBI primer set. TCRdb passed the multiplex PCR reads through MiXCR, listing each CDR3 protein once. This sample has about 350,000 distinct CDR3 sequences; roughly 13% occur once, and the top ten carry about 26%. Input material: blood. The receptors stem from a woman aged 25 to 39 with Graves' hyperthyroidism.

Comments on this clonotype: At one of its ends the junction is not consistent with the germline gene, which may arise from a read error. The V call is TRBV9, the J call TRBJ2-3; no definite D call. Per germline, CDR1 SGDLS and CDR2 YYNGEE. This CDR3 is built from 14 residues. The CDR3: CDSSPRRDSETQYF. As DNA, the CDR3 is TGTGACAGCAGCCCCCGTCGTGACTCCGAAACGCAGTATTTT.

This clonotype was found many times. The rearrangement joins TRBV20-1 to TRBJ2-7; 9 bases match TRBD2. This CDR3 comprises 15 residues. Germline CDR1 DFQATT, CDR2 SNEGSKA (reference sequence). V dropped 3 bases and J dropped 2; count of bases not matched to a gene: 8. For the CDR3, the DNA is TGCAGTGCTAGGGTTCCGGGACTAGCCGCCTACGAGCAGTACTTC. Its protein product is CSARVPGLAAYEQYF.

The table lists this clonotype with a few counts. This chain links TRBV27 with TRBJ2-1, with D tentatively TRBD2 (5 bases). V gave up 2 bases and J gave up 7 bases, with 9 bases separating them. CDR3 length: 13 residues. Germline values: CDR1 MNHEY, CDR2 SMNVEV (reference sequence). DNA for the CDR3: TGTGCCAGCAGTTTAAGGCGCGGGAATGAGCAGTTCTTC. It codes for CASSLRRGNEQFF.

This clonotype has only a few counts. The chain recombines TRBV10-3 with TRBJ2-1; D is unclear. CDR1 is ENHRY, CDR2 SYGVKD, per germline. Trimming pared 1 base from V and 3 bases from J, leaving 7 bases between. CDR3 length: 14 amino acids. In DNA form, the CDR3 reads TGTGCCATCAGTGAGTTCCCCGACTACAATGAGCAGTTCTTC. This codes for CAISEFPDYNEQFF.

V and J are TRBV3-1 and TRBJ1-2, with D perhaps TRBD1 (6 bases). This CDR3 spans 13 amino acids. Germline V lookup: CDR1 LGHDT, CDR2 YNNKEL (reference sequence). V shed 4 bases and J shed 5 bases, with 11 bases lying between them. In nucleotides, the CDR3 is TGTGCCAGCAGCCCCGGGACACGGTATGGCTACACCTTC. It codes for CASSPGTRYGYTF.

V is TRBV25-1 and J is TRBJ2-3, with 8 bases that match TRBD1. The CDR3 sequence is 15 residues long. With 6 bases clipped from V and 0 bases from J, the junction kept 5 bases outside the gene matches. Germline V lookup: CDR1 MGHDK, CDR2 SYGVNS. This CDR3 reads CASSNRDRSTDTQYF. For the CDR3, the DNA is TGTGCCAGCAGCAACCGGGACAGGAGCACAGATACGCAGTATTTT.

This clonotype was seen more than once but under ten times. This chain links TRBV18 with TRBJ1-4; no clear D gene. Germline V CDR1 and CDR2: KGHSH, LQKENI. The CDR3 runs 14 residues. V was trimmed by 3 bases and J by 0 bases, leaving 5 bases between them. CDR3 amino acids: CASSPASTNEKLFF. The CDR3 region has the DNA TGTGCCAGCTCACCGGCATCAACTAATGAAAAACTGTTTTTT.

This clonotype was found many times. V and J are TRBV9 and TRBJ1-2; 9 positions agree with TRBD1. The CDR3 has 17 amino acids. Germline V gives CDR1 SGDLS, CDR2 YYNGEE. V shed 2 bases and J 5 bases; nucleotides not matched to a gene: 13. This CDR3 is CASSVGPKGQGSYGYTF. CDR3 DNA sequence: TGTGCCAGCAGCGTCGGCCCCAAGGGACAGGGAAGTTATGGCTACACCTTC. Drawing the rest from reference TRBV9 and TRBJ1-2, the complete variable domain is DSGVTQTPKHLITATGQRVTLRCSPRSGDLSVYWYQQSLDQGLQFLIQYYNGEERAKGNILERFSAQQFPDLHSELNLSSLELGDSALYFCASSVGPKGQGSYGYTFGSGTRLTVV.

The V and J genes are TRBV5-4 and TRBJ2-5; D may be TRBD2 (7 bases). Germline loops: CDR1 SGHNT, CDR2 YYREEE (reference sequence). There are 13 residues in the CDR3. V lost 7 bases and J lost 0, with 10 bases in between. CDR3 bases: TGTGCCAGCGGGAGGGGGTACCAAGAGACCCAGTACTTC. This sequence encodes CASGRGYQETQYF.

This clonotype was picked up many times. The V and J genes are TRBV2 and TRBJ2-1; 8 nucleotides align to TRBD1. CDR3 length: 15 amino acids. With V trimmed by 5 bases and J by 2 bases, 5 bases remained unmatched. Germline V gene sequence: CDR1 SNHLY, CDR2 FYNNEI. The CDR3: CASSPRDRTYNEQFF. Written as DNA, the CDR3 is TGTGCCAGCAGTCCCCGGGACAGGACCTACAATGAGCAGTTCTTC.